The entry below describes one TCR beta chain. Repertoires were generated with immunoSEQ multiplex PCR, while TCRdb's copy carries only in-frame clones and drops some. The data contain millions of clones, about 95% of them seen just once; the ten biggest clones take up 1.1%. CD45RO-negative CD8 cells positively selected for CCR7 made up the naive population, which excluded terminally differentiated effector memory CD45RA+ cells. The record originates from a study of shared clonotypes between healthy human individuals. Trimming took 3 bases from V and 8 from J; bases not matched to a gene: 1. CDR1 LNHDA and CDR2 SQIVND come from the germline V gene (reference sequence). The CDR3 sequence is 13 residues long.

This clonotype was sampled from a man between 18 and 29 years old in good health. Sample: naive CD8+ T cells sorted from blood. The chain recombines TRBV19 with TRBJ2-1, with 10 bases lining up with TRBD2. The CDR3 reads CASSMSGGDEQFF. For the CDR3, the DNA is TGTGCCAGTAGTATGAGCGGGGGGGATGAGCAGTTCTTC.